The T cell receptor beta chain under discussion was sequenced for a study of spatial heterogeneity in lung cancer. Study as a whole: In cases with available follow-up PBMC samples, these were sequenced at a median of roughly two years after resection. Sequence detection consistently recorded a greater number of beta-chain than alpha-chain sequences.

Specified time point: blood at routine non-recurrence follow-up after resection. Sequencing covered unsorted whole RNA taken from tumor, nontumor lung or frozen PBMC. TCRdb redid the calling of the 5' RACE reads with MiXCR, one entry per CDR3 protein. The sample has around 27,000 distinct CDR3 sequences, approximately 5.5% seen once. V was cut by 4 bases and J by 8 bases, with 14 bases left in between. CDR3 length: 13 amino acids. Germline V gene lookup returns CDR1 MNHEY and CDR2 SVGEGT. The sequencing used PBMCs, collected at follow-up. The V gene is TRBV6-2 or TRBV6-3, the J gene TRBJ1-1, with TRBD1 as a possible D gene (5 bases). The receptor's source is a male donor with early-stage non-small cell lung cancer. The CDR3 protein is CASSLAGLREAFF. In nucleotides, the CDR3 is TGTGCCAGCAGTTTAGCAGGGTTACGAGAAGCTTTCTTT.